This TCR beta chain was obtained from a study of OX40 agonist ivuxolimab in advanced cancers. At the level of the study: Every 2 weeks, patients received ivuxolimab intravenously, dosed at 0.01 to 10 mg/kg.

Data came from immunoSEQ multiplex PCR; TCRdb stores just in-frame clones and leaves some out. The table includes approximately 7,000 clones, about 70% detected once. The sequencing here drew on CD4+ or CD8+ T cells sorted from blood, taken in a trial of the OX40 agonist ivuxolimab. The TCR sequence derives from an adult with an advanced solid tumor such as melanoma, head and neck, liver or kidney cancer.

The CDR3 protein is CASSLGGLGYNEQFF. Here the CDR3 DNA reads TGTGCCAGTAGTTTGGGGGGCCTCGGGTACAATGAGCAGTTCTTC. This chain uses TRBV19 with TRBJ2-1; D tentatively reads TRBD1 or TRBD2 (6 bases each). Between the trimmed V and J ends, which lost 5 bases and 4 bases, there was a span of 15 bases. The germline V gene encodes CDR1 LNHDA and CDR2 SQIVND (reference sequence). This CDR3 has 15 residues. The full variable domain, with the rest looked up from reference TRBV19 and TRBJ2-1, is DGGITQSPKYLFRKEGQNVTLSCEQNLNHDAMYWYRQDPGQGLRLIYYSQIVNDFQKGDIAEGYSVSREKKESFPLTVTSAQKNPTAFYLCASSLGGLGYNEQFFGPGTRLTVL.